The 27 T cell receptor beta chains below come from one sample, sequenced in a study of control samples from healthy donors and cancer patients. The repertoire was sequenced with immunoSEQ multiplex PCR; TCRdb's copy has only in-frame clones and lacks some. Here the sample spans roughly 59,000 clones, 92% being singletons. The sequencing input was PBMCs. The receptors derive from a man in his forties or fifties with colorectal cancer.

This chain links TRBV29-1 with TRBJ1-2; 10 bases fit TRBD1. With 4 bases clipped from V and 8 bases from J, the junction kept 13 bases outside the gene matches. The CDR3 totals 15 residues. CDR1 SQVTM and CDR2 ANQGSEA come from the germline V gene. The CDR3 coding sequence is TGCAGCGTTGGGGCCGGGACAGGGGCCCAAAGGGGCTACACCTTC. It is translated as CSVGAGTGAQRGYTF.

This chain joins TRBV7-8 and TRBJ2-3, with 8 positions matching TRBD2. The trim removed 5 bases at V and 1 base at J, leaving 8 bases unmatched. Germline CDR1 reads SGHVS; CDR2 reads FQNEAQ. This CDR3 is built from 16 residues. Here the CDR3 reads CASSQTGTRRTDTQYF. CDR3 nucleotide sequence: TGTGCCAGCAGCCAGACCGGGACTAGACGCACAGATACGCAGTATTTT.

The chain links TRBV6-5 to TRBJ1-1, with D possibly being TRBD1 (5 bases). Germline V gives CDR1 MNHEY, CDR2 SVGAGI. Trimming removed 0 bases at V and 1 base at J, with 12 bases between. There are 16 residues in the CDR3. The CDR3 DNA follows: TGTGCCAGCAGTTACTCGAAAATCGGGGGGAACACTGAAGCTTTCTTT. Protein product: CASSYSKIGGNTEAFF.

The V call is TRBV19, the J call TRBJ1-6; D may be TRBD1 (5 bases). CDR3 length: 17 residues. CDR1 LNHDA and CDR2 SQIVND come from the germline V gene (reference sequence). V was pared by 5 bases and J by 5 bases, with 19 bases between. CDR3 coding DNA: TGTGCCAGTAGTTCCCCAACCGGGACGGGAGATAATTCACCCCTCCACTTT. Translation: CASSSPTGTGDNSPLHF.

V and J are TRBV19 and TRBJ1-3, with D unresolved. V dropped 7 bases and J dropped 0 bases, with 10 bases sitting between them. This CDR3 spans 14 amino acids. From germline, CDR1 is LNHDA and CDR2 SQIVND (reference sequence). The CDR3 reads CASTDFDSGNTIYF. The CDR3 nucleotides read TGTGCCAGTACCGACTTCGACTCTGGAAACACCATATATTTT.

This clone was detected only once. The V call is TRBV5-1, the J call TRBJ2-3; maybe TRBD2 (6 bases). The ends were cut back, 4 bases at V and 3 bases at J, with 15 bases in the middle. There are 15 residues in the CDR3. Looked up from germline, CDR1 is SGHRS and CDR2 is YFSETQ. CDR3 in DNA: TGCGCCAGCAGCCCCGTGGGCGGAGGGACAGATACGCAGTATTTT. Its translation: CASSPVGGGTDTQYF.

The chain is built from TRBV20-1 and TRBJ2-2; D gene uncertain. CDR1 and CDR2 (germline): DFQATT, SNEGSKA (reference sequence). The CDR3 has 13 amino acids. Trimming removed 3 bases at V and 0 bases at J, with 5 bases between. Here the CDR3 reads CSASFPNTGELFF. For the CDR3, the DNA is TGCAGTGCTAGTTTTCCGAACACCGGGGAGCTGTTTTTT.

The CDR3 loop is CASSIGGPTTEAFF. The CDR3 DNA sequence: TGTGCCAGTAGTATAGGGGGTCCAACCACTGAAGCTTTCTTT. V gene TRBV19 combines with J gene TRBJ1-1; no clear D. Germline V gene sequence: CDR1 LNHDA, CDR2 SQIVND (reference sequence). The CDR3 loop spans 14 amino acids. Trimming took 1 base from V and 4 from J, leaving 10 bases between them.

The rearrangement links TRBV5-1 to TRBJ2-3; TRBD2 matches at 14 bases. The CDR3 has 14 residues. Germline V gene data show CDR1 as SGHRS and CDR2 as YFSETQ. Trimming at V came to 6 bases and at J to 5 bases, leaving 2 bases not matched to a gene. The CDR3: CASKGLAGVDTQYF. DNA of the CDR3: TGCGCCAGCAAGGGACTAGCGGGGGTAGATACGCAGTATTTT. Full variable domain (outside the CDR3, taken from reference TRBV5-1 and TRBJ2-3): KAGVTQTPRYLIKTRGQQVTLSCSPISGHRSVSWYQQTPGQGLQFLFEYFSETQRNKGNFPGRFSGRQFSNSRSEMNVSTLELGDSALYLCASKGLAGVDTQYFGPGTRLTVL.

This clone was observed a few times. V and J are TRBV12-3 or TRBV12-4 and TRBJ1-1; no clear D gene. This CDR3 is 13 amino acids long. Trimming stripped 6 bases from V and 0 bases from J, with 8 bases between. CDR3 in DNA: TGTGCCAGCAGAATGACGGTGAACACTGAAGCTTTCTTT. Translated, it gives CASRMTVNTEAFF.

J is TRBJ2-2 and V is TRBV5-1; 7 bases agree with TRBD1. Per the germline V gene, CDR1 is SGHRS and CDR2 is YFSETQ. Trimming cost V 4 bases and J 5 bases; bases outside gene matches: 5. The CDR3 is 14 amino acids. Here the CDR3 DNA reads TGCGCCAGCAGCCCGGTACAGGGGACCGGGGAGCTGTTTTTT. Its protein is CASSPVQGTGELFF.

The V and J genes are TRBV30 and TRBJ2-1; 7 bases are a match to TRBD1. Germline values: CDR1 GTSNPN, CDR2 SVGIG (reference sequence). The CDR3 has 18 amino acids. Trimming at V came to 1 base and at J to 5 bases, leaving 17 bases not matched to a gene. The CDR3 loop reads CAWSAYSATGAQNNEQFF. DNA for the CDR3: TGTGCCTGGAGTGCATACTCAGCTACAGGGGCGCAGAACAATGAGCAGTTCTTC.

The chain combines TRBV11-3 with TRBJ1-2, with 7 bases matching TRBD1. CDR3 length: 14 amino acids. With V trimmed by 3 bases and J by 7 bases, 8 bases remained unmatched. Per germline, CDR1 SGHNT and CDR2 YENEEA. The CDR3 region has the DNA TGTGCCAGCAGCTTGGCCAGGGGGGTCGGTGGCTACACCTTC. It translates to CASSLARGVGGYTF.

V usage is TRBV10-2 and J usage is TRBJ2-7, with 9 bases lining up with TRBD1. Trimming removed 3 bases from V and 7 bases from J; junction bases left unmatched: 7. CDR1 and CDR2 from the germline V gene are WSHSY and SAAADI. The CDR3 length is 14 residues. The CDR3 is CASSDPGQGLEQYF. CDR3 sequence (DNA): TGCGCCAGCAGTGATCCGGGACAGGGTTTGGAGCAGTACTTC.

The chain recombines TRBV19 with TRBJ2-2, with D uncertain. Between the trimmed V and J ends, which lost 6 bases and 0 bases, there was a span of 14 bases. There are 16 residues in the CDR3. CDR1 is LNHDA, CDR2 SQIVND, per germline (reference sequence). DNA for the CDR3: TGTGCCAGTAGCACGTTCGGCGTGGCGAACACCGGGGAGCTGTTTTTT. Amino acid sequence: CASSTFGVANTGELFF.

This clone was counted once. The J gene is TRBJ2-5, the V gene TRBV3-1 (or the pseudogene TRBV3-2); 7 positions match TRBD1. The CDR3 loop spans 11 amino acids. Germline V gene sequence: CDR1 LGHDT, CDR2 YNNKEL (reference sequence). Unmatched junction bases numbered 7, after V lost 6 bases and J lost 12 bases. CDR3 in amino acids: CASREQGKEYF. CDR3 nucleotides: TGTGCCAGCAGGGAACAGGGGAAAGAGTACTTC.

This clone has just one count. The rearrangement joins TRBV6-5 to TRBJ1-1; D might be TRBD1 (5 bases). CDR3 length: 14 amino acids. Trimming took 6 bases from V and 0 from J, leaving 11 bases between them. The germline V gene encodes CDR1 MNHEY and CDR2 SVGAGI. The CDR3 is CASRAGTLNTEAFF. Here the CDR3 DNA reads TGTGCCAGCAGAGCCGGGACGCTGAACACTGAAGCTTTCTTT.

The CDR3 sequence is CASSQGLARGTDTQYF. The CDR3, as DNA: TGTGCCAGCAGCCAAGGACTAGCCAGGGGCACAGATACGCAGTATTTT. This sequence joins TRBV3-1 (or the pseudogene TRBV3-2) and TRBJ2-3; 7 positions agree with TRBD2. The germline V gene encodes CDR1 LGHDT and CDR2 YNNKEL (reference sequence). Trimming took 1 base from V and 1 from J; bases not matched to a gene: 5. The CDR3 sequence is 16 residues long.

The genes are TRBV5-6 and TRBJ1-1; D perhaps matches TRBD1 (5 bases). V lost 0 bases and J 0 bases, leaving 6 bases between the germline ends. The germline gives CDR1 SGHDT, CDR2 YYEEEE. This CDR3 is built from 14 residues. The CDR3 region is CASSLVGVNTEAFF. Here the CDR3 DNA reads TGTGCCAGCAGCTTGGTGGGGGTGAACACTGAAGCTTTCTTT.

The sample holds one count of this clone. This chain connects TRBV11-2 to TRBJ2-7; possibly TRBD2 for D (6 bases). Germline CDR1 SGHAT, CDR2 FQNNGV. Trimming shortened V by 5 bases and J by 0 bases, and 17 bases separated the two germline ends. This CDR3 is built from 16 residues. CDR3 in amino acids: CASSRQSGLLSYEQYF. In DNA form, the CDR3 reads TGTGCCAGCAGCCGACAATCGGGACTCCTCTCCTACGAGCAGTACTTC.

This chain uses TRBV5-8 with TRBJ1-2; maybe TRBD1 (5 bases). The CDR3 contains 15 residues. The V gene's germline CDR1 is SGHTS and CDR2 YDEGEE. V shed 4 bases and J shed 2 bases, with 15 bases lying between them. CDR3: CASSRNLQGNYGYTF. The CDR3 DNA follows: TGTGCCAGCAGCCGAAACCTCCAGGGAAACTATGGCTACACCTTC. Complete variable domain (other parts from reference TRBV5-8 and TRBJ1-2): EAGVTQSPTHLIKTRGQQATLRCSPISGHTSVYWYQQALGLGLQFLLWYDEGEERNRGNFPPRFSGRQFPNYSSELNVNALELEDSALYLCASSRNLQGNYGYTFGSGTRLTVV.

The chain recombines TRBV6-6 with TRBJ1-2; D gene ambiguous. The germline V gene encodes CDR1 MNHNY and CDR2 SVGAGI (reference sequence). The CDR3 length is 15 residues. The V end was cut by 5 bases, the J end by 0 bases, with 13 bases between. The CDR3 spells CASSTRTGANYGYTF. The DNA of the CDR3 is TGTGCCAGCAGTACTCGGACCGGAGCTAACTATGGCTACACCTTC.

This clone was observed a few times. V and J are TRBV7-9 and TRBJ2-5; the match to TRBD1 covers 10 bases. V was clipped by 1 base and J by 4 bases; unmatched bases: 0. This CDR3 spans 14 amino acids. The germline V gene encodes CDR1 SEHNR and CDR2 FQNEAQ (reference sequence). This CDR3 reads CASSLGTGGETQYF. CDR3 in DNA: TGTGCCAGCAGCTTAGGGACAGGGGGAGAGACCCAGTACTTC.

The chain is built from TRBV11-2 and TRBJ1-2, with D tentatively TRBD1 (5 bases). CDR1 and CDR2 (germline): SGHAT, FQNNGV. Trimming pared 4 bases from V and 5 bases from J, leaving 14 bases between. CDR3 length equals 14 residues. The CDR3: CASSSTAAYYGYTF. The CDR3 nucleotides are TGTGCCAGCAGCTCGACAGCAGCCTATTATGGCTACACCTTC.

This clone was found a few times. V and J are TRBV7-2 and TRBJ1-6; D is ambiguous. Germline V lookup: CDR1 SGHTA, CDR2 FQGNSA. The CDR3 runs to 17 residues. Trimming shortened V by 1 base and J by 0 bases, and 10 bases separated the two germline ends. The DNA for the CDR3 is TGTGCCAGCAGCTTAGTCGGGCAGACCTCCTATAATTCACCCCTCCACTTT. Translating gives CASSLVGQTSYNSPLHF.

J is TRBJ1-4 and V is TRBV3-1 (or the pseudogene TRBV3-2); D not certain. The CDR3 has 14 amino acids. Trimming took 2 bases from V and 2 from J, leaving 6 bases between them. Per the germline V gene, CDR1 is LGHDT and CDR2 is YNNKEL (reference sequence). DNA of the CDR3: TGTGCCAGCAGCCAACAAATCACTAATGAAAAACTGTTTTTT. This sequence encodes CASSQQITNEKLFF.

CDR3 nucleotide sequence: TGTGCCAGCTCACCACCGGTGGCCTCCTACGAGCAGTACTTC. The encoded protein is CASSPPVASYEQYF. The chain couples TRBV18 to TRBJ2-7; D uncertain. Germline CDR1 is KGHSH and CDR2 is LQKENI. The CDR3 extends over 14 amino acids. Trimming pared 0 bases from V and 0 bases from J, leaving 6 bases between.